Shown below are 22 T cell receptor beta chains from a single sample sequenced in a study of T cells in Graves' hyperthyroidism and ophthalmopathy. Researchers took RNA transcripts and amplified the TCR beta CDR3 regions from them. The HTBI primer set was used in a first-round RT-PCR of the TCR CDR3. Each CDR3 protein is one row after TCRdb ran MiXCR on the multiplex PCR reads. The table lists approximately 500,000 distinct CDR3 sequences, about 43% of them singletons. Source material: peripheral blood or thyroid tissue (not recorded which). Receptors were obtained from a woman aged 18-30 years with Graves' hyperthyroidism.

This clonotype was seen a few times. CDR3 DNA: TGTGCCAGCAGCTGGACTAGCGGGAGGGCTCTTCCTAGCGGATCCAACCTCTACGAGCAGTACTTC. Translated: CASSWTSGRALPSGSNLYEQYF. V is TRBV13 and J is TRBJ2-7, with 15 bases identical to TRBD2. The CDR3 has 22 residues. Trimming took 4 bases from V and 3 from J; bases not matched to a gene: 22. In germline, CDR1 is PRHDT, CDR2 FYEKMQ (reference sequence). Full variable domain (rest looked up from reference TRBV13 and TRBJ2-7): AAGVIQSPRHLIKEKRETATLKCYPIPRHDTVYWYQQGPGQDPQFLISFYEKMQSDKGSIPDRFSAQQFSDYHSELNMSSLELGDSALYFCASSWTSGRALPSGSNLYEQYFGPGTRLTVT.

For the CDR3, the DNA is TGTGCCACCCCTTCCTCGGGGTCGCTAGCGGACATTACGAACACCGGGGAGCTGTTTTTT. This encodes CATPSSGSLADITNTGELFF. V usage is TRBV2 and J usage is TRBJ2-2; TRBD2 agrees at 7 bases. V lost 10 bases and J lost 0; bases outside the gene matches: 23. CDR1 and CDR2 from the germline V gene are SNHLY and FYNNEI. This CDR3 has 20 residues.

This clonotype occurred many times. The rearrangement uses TRBV11-2 and TRBJ1-1; TRBD1 matches 7 bases. CDR1 and CDR2 from the germline V gene are SGHAT and FQNNGV. J lost 11 bases, V lost 5 bases, and 8 bases had no gene match. CDR3 length: 12 residues. CDR3 protein: CASSQDRVKAFF. The CDR3 coding sequence is TGTGCCAGCAGCCAAGACAGGGTTAAGGCTTTCTTT. The variable domain in full, with the rest retrieved from reference TRBV11-2 and TRBJ1-1, is EAGVAQSPRYKIIEKRQSVAFWCNPISGHATLYWYQQILGQGPKLLIQFQNNGVVDDSQLPKDRFSAERLKGVDSTLKIQPAKLEDSAVYLCASSQDRVKAFFGQGTRLTVV.

This clonotype came up a few times. The V gene is TRBV7-2, the J gene TRBJ1-1; weak D call: TRBD1 (5 bases). The V and J ends lost 1 base and 4 bases respectively, with 16 bases between them. This CDR3 has 16 amino acids. Germline loops: CDR1 SGHTA, CDR2 FQGNSA. The CDR3 is CASSLDLPGRATEAFF. In DNA form, the CDR3 reads TGTGCCAGCAGCTTAGATCTCCCCGGCAGGGCCACTGAAGCTTTCTTT.

J is TRBJ1-1 and V is TRBV29-1; 10 bases align to TRBD1. The CDR3 consists of 14 residues. The V and J ends lost 8 bases and 4 bases, in that order; junction bases with no gene match: 10. Germline V gene data show CDR1 as SQVTM and CDR2 as ANQGSEA. Here the CDR3 DNA reads TGCAGCCTCAATCGACAGGGGGCGGGCACTGAAGCTTTCTTT. It is translated as CSLNRQGAGTEAFF.

This clonotype was detected many times. The DNA of the CDR3 is TGTGCCAGCAGGGACAGGGGTGCTGGGGCCAACGTCCTGACTTTC. This encodes CASRDRGAGANVLTF. The chain employs TRBV2 and TRBJ2-6; 9 bases align to TRBD1. Losses at the gene ends were 6 bases for V and 2 bases for J; bases not matched to a gene: 2. Germline CDR1 SNHLY, CDR2 FYNNEI. The CDR3 covers 15 residues.

This clonotype has a count of ten or more. V usage is TRBV20-1 and J usage is TRBJ1-2; 8 bases are a match to TRBD1. Germline CDR1 DFQATT, CDR2 SNEGSKA (reference sequence). Trimming took 3 bases from V and 7 from J; bases not matched to a gene: 19. The CDR3 length is 17 residues. The CDR3 sequence is CSARLSPEQGGFRGYTF. Written as DNA, the CDR3 is TGCAGTGCTAGGCTTAGTCCAGAACAGGGGGGATTTCGTGGCTACACCTTC.

This clonotype was counted between two and nine times. The chain is built from TRBV20-1 and TRBJ1-2; D unresolved. CDR3 length equals 11 residues. Trimming removed 3 bases at V and 7 bases at J, with 9 bases between. CDR1 is DFQATT, CDR2 SNEGSKA, per germline (reference sequence). CDR3 in amino acids: CSASGRAGYTF. CDR3 bases: TGCAGTGCTAGCGGGAGGGCTGGCTACACCTTC.

This clonotype was seen repeatedly, ten times or more. V gene TRBV6-6 combines with J gene TRBJ1-1; D is unclear. Per germline, CDR1 MNHNY and CDR2 SVGAGI (reference sequence). The germline V and J ends were trimmed by 2 bases and 7 bases, with 17 bases remaining between them. The CDR3 is 15 amino acids. The DNA for the CDR3 is TGTGCCAGCAGTTACCTAAGGAAAGCGACGTTTGAAGCTTTCTTT. Its translation is CASSYLRKATFEAFF.

This clonotype was detected many times. This chain links TRBV20-1 with TRBJ2-7; weak D call: TRBD2 (5 bases). With 3 bases removed from V and 5 bases from J, the gap between germline ends came to 14 bases. This CDR3 region has 13 residues. The germline gives CDR1 DFQATT, CDR2 SNEGSKA (reference sequence). The CDR3: CSARASRNHEQYF. In nucleotides, the CDR3 is TGCAGTGCTAGGGCTAGCAGGAACCACGAGCAGTACTTC.

The J gene is TRBJ1-1, the V gene TRBV5-4; D is perhaps TRBD1 (5 bases). The germline V gene encodes CDR1 SGHNT and CDR2 YYREEE (reference sequence). V was clipped by 4 bases and J by 13 bases, with 14 bases between them. The CDR3 sequence is 11 residues long. The CDR3 sequence is CASSQGEVDFF. DNA of the CDR3: TGTGCCAGCAGCCAAGGGGAAGTGGATTTCTTT.

This clonotype has at least ten counts. J is TRBJ1-3 and V is TRBV7-2; 8 bases line up with TRBD1. The germline V gene has CDR1 SGHTA and CDR2 FQGNSA. The ends lost 5 bases at V and 0 bases at J; junction bases unmatched: 3. CDR3 length: 15 residues. The CDR3 loop reads CASSPDRDSGNTIYF. In DNA, the CDR3 is TGTGCCAGCAGCCCGGACAGGGACTCTGGAAACACCATATATTTT.

Concerning this clonotype: The CDR3 does not close with the conserved phenylalanine or tryptophan, likely indicating a read error. It is unclear where the CDR3 begins or ends on the DNA, so no DNA is shown, and the CDR3 is as TCRdb lists it. The V call is TRBV24-1, the J call TRBJ2-5; the table's D call TRBD1 went unverified against the DNA. Germline V gene sequence: CDR1 KGHDR, CDR2 SFDVKD. 9 amino acids form the CDR3, both terminal residues included. CDR3 sequence: CATSDSRDR.

This clonotype has a count of ten or more. The chain uses TRBV10-3 and TRBJ1-2; perhaps TRBD1 as D (5 bases). Germline values: CDR1 ENHRY, CDR2 SYGVKD. The CDR3 length is 11 residues. Trimming left V 7 bases short and J 4 bases short, with 7 bases between. The CDR3 region has the DNA TGTGCCATCAAAGACAGCTATGGCTACACCTTC. It specifies CAIKDSYGYTF.

As concerns this clonotype: The missing conserved phenylalanine or tryptophan at the end of this CDR3 makes a read error likely. V and J are TRBV10-3 and TRBJ2-7; the D is unclear. There are 13 residues in the CDR3. Germline V gene data show CDR1 as ENHRY and CDR2 as SYGVKD. CDR3 region: CATSESANYEQYL. The CDR3 region has the DNA TGTGCCACCAGTGAGTCGGCCAACTACGAGCAGTACCTC.

The DNA of the CDR3 is TGTGCCAGCAGTGTCCCCACAGGGGCCGAAAAACTGTTTTTT. It is translated as CASSVPTGAEKLFF. V gene TRBV2 combines with J gene TRBJ1-4; 7 bases fit TRBD1. The germline V gene has CDR1 SNHLY and CDR2 FYNNEI. The CDR3 covers 14 residues. V dropped 4 bases and J dropped 8; count of bases not matched to a gene: 7.

This chain connects TRBV10-3 to TRBJ2-5, with D tentatively TRBD1 (5 bases). The germline V gene has CDR1 ENHRY and CDR2 SYGVKD. The CDR3 consists of 13 residues. The V gene lost 8 bases and the J gene lost 5 bases, with 15 bases spanning the gap. In nucleotides, the CDR3 is TGTGCCATCGGTCAAGGGGTTTTGGAGACCCAGTACTTC. It translates to CAIGQGVLETQYF.

The chain joins TRBV20-1 to TRBJ1-5; TRBD1 matches 8 bases. V lost 4 bases and J lost 6; bases outside the gene matches: 5. This CDR3 is 13 amino acids long. From germline, CDR1 is DFQATT and CDR2 SNEGSKA (reference sequence). The CDR3 spells CSAIGQGGQPQHF. The CDR3, as DNA: TGCAGTGCTATTGGACAGGGCGGTCAGCCCCAGCATTTT.

V usage is TRBV15 and J usage is TRBJ1-1; TRBD1 matches 7 bases. The CDR3 is 14 amino acids. Trimming cost V 6 bases and J 1 base; bases outside gene matches: 5. CDR1 and CDR2 (germline): LNHNV, YYDKDF (reference sequence). CDR3 sequence (DNA): TGTGCCACCAGTACCGGGACAGCGAACACTGAAGCTTTCTTT. This encodes CATSTGTANTEAFF.

This clonotype came up many times. The CDR3 is CASSYEAGVPYEQYF. CDR3 in DNA: TGTGCCAGCAGTTACGAAGCGGGAGTTCCCTACGAGCAGTACTTC. V and J are TRBV6-5 and TRBJ2-7, with 8 bases fitting TRBD2. CDR1 is MNHEY, CDR2 SVGAGI, per germline. The CDR3 consists of 15 residues. The ends lost 2 bases at V and 2 bases at J; junction bases unmatched: 5.

This clonotype was counted a few times. Because the CDR3 is missing its conserved closing phenylalanine or tryptophan, this is likely a read error. It is unclear where the CDR3 begins or ends on the DNA, so no DNA is shown, and the CDR3 is as TCRdb lists it. CDR3 residues: CASSLGQGSS. The V and J genes are TRBV7-8 and TRBJ1-4; the D call in the table, TRBD1, was not verified against the DNA. The CDR3 numbers 10 amino acids, ends counted. Germline CDR1 is SGHVS and CDR2 is FQNEAQ.

V usage is TRBV7-9 and J usage is TRBJ2-7; D call uncertain. The end of the DNA aligns better with TRBJ2-1, so the J call may be wrong. The CDR3 length is 11 residues. The germline V gene encodes CDR1 SEHNR and CDR2 FQNEAQ (reference sequence). The CDR3 loop is CAGGPHNEQFF. For the CDR3, the DNA is TGTGCCGGCGGACCACACAATGAGCAGTTCTTC.